This T cell receptor (beta chain) was sequenced in a study of T cell responses to AZD1222 COVID-19 vaccine. Study observations and caveats: Donor demographics were predominantly white British with a female majority; clonal diversity may be underestimated.

This clone turned up a few times. The target antigen is unknown. V was pared by 6 bases and J by 0 bases, with 16 bases between. This CDR3 is built from 15 residues. Germline-derived CDR1 and CDR2 are SGHKS and YYEKEE (reference sequence). Method: immunoSEQ multiplex PCR; TCRdb's copy keeps in-frame clones and lacks some. The sample has about 130,000 clones; around 87% are singletons. The TCR was taken from an adult in good health. Sequences were derived from peripheral blood, sampled on day 0 of AZD1222 vaccination. The chain uses TRBV5-5 and TRBJ2-7, with D possibly being TRBD1 or TRBD2 (5 bases each). The DNA of the CDR3 is TGTGCCAGCAAGAGGGACGACGGAAGCTCCTACGAGCAGTACTTC. It is translated as CASKRDDGSSYEQYF.